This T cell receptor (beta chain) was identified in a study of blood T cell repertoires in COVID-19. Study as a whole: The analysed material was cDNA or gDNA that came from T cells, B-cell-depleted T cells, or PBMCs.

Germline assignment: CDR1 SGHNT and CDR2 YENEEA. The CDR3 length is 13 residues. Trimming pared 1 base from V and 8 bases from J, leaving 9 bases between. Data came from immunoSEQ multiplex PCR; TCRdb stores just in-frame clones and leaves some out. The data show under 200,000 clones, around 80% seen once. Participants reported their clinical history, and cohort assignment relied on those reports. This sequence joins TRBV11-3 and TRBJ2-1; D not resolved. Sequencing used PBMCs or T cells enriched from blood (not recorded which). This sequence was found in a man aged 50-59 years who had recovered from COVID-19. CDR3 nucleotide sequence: TGTGCCAGCAGCTTAGTTGCACTCGATGAGCAGTTCTTC. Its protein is CASSLVALDEQFF.